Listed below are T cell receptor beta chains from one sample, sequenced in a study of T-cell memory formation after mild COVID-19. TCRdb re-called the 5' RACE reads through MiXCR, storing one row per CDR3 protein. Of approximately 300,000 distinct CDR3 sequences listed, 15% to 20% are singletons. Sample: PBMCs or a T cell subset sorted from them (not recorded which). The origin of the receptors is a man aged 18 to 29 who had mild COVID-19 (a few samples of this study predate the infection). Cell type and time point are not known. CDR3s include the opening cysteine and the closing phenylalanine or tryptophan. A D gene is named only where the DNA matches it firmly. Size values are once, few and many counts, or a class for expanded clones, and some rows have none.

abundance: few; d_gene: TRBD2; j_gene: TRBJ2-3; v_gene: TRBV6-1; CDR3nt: TGTGCCAGCAGTGCAAGACTAGCGGGGGACACAGATACGCAGTATTTT; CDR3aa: CASSARLAGDTDTQYF
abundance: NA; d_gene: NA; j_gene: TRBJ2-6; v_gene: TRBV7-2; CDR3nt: TGTGCCAGCAGCTTTCGGGTGGCTGGGGCCAACGTCCTGACTTTC; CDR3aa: CASSFRVAGANVLTF
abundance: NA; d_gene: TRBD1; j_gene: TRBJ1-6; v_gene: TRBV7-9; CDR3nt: TGTGCCAGCAGCCCCGGGACAGCAGGTCTGAGTTCACCCCTCCACTTT; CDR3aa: CASSPGTAGLSSPLHF
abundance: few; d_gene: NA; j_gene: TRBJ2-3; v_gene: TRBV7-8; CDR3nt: TGTGCCAGCAGCTTAACTAGCCCAGATACGCAGTATTTT; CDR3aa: CASSLTSPDTQYF
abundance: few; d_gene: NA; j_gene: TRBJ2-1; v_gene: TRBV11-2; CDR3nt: TGTGCCAGCAGCCCCGCCGGTAAGCAGTTCTTC; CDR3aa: CASSPAGKQFF
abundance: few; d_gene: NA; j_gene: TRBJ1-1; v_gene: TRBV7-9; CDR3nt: TGTGCCAGCAGCTCCACAGGGCCGAACACTGAAGCTTTCTTT; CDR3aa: CASSSTGPNTEAFF
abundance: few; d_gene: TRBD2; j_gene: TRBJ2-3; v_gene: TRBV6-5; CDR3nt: TGTGCCAGCAGTTACTCAACTAGCGGGGTTCTGACAGATACGCAGTATTTT; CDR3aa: CASSYSTSGVLTDTQYF
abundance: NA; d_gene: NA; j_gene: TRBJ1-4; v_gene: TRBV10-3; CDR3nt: TGTGCCATCAGTGATGGGACAGAAAAACTGTTTTTT; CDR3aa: CAISDGTEKLFF
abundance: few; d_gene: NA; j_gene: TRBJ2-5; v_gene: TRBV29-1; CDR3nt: TGCAGCGTTGAAGTCTTTCAAGAGACCCAGTACTTC; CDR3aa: CSVEVFQETQYF
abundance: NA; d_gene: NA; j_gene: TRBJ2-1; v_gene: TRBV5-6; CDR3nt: TGTGCCAGCAGCTACCAAGGGGGTGAGCAGTTCTTC; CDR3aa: CASSYQGGEQFF
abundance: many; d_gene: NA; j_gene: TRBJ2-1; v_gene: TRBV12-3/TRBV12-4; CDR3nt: TGTGCCAGCAGCCGAGTAGGGAATGAGCAGTTCTTC; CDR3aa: CASSRVGNEQFF
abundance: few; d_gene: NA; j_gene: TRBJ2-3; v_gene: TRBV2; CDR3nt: TGTGCCAGCAGTGGCAGCCAGAGCAGGGATACGCAGTATTTT; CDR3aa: CASSGSQSRDTQYF
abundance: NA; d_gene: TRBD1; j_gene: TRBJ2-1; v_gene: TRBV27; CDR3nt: TGTGCCAGCAGTTTATCTCCGGGACAGAACAATGAGCAGTTCTTC; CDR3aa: CASSLSPGQNNEQFF
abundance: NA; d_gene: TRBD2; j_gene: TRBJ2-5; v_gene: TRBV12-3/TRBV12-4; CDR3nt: TGTGCCAGCAGTTTAGCCGGGACTAGCGGGGACAGGCAGTACTTC; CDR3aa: CASSLAGTSGDRQYF
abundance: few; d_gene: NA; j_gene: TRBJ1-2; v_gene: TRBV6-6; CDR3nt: TGTGCCAGCAGTTACTCCTGGGGCTACACCTTC; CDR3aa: CASSYSWGYTF
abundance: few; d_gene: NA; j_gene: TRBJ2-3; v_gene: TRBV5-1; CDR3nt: TGCGCCAGCAGCTCGGGGGTGTGGGAAGATACGCAGTATTTT; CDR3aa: CASSSGVWEDTQYF
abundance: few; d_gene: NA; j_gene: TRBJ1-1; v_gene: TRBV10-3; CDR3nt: TGTGCCATCAGTGCCGTAGCGAACACTGAAGCTTTCTTT; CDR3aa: CAISAVANTEAFF
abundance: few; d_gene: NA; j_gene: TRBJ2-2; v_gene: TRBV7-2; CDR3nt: TGTGCCAGCAGCTTACTGGGCGCGAACACCGGGGAGCTGTTTTTT; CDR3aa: CASSLLGANTGELFF
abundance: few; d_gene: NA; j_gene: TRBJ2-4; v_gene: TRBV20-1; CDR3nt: TGCAGTGCTAGAGGCCCCGAAGTAGGGCAAAACATTCAGTACTTC; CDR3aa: CSARGPEVGQNIQYF
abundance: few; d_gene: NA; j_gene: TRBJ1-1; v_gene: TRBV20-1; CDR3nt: TGCAGTGCTAGAAACCCCTGGTCGGTCGGAAATATGAACACTGAAGCTTTCTTT; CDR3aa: CSARNPWSVGNMNTEAFF
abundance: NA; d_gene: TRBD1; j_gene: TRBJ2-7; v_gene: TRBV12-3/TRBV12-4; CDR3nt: TGTGCCAGCAGTCGGGGACAGAGCTCCTACGAGCAGTACTTC; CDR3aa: CASSRGQSSYEQYF
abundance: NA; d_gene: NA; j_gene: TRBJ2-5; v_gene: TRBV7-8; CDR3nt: TGTGCCAGCAGCTTAGCCGGGCAGGGGGGGGAGACCCAGTACTTC; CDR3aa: CASSLAGQGGETQYF
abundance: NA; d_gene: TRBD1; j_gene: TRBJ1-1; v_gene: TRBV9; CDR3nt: TGTGCCAGCAGCCCGATCCGTCTCCGGGACAGAGTGAACACTGAAGCTTTCTTT; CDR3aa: CASSPIRLRDRVNTEAFF
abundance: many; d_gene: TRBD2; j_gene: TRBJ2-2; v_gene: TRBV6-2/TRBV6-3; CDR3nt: TGTGCCAGCAGCTCCGGGACTACCAACACCGGGGAGCTGTTTTTT; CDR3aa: CASSSGTTNTGELFF
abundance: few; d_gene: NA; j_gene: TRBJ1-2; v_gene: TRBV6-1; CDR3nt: TGTGCCAGCAGCTCGCGTTATGGCTACACCTTC; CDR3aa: CASSSRYGYTF
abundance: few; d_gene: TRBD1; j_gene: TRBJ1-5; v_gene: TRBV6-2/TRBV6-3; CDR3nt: TGTGCCAGCAGTAGAAACCGGGACAGGGCAGAAGGGCAGCCCCAGCATTTT; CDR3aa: CASSRNRDRAEGQPQHF
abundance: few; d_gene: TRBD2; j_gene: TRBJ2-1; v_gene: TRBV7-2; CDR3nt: TGTGCCAGCAGGCCTCGACTAGCGGGGGGGCATACTGAGCAGTTCTTC; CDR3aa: CASRPRLAGGHTEQFF
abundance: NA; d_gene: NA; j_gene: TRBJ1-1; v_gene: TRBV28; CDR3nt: TGTGCCAGCAGTGATTGGGCTGAAGCTTTCTTT; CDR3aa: CASSDWAEAFF
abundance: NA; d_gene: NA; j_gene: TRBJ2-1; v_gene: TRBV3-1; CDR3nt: TGTGCCAGCAGCCAAGATAGACGGGGGGAGCAGTTCTTC; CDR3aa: CASSQDRRGEQFF
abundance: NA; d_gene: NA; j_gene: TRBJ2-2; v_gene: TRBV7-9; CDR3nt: TGTGCCAGCAGCTCCGAAGGGGCATTGAACACCGGGGAGCTGTTTTTT; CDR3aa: CASSSEGALNTGELFF
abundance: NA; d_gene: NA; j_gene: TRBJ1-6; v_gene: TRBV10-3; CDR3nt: TGTGCCATCAGTCCAGGGTTGAGGTCACCCCTCCACTTT; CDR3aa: CAISPGLRSPLHF
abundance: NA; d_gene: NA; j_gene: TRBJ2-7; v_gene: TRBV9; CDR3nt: TGTGCCAGCAGCGTAGCGGAGGGCTTCTCCTACGAGCAGTACTTC; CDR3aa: CASSVAEGFSYEQYF
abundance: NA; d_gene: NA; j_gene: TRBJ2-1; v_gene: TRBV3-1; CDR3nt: TGTGCCAGCAGCCAAGATACCCCTGGGTGGGCGGGTGAGCAGTTCTTC; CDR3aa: CASSQDTPGWAGEQFF